This T cell receptor (beta chain) appears in the sequencing data of a study of human T cells and chemical hapten exposure. As for time point: pre-sensitization, week 0. Treatment of the sample: therapeutic diphenylcyclopropenone sensitization with weekly scalp DPC. Every patch test was put on after a blood sample was taken. Donation of samples came from alopecia patients who were 18 to 70 years old and suitable for DPC. V was trimmed by 6 bases and J by 5 bases, leaving 16 bases between them. Germline CDR1 reads SGHTA; CDR2 reads FQGNSA. CDR3 length equals 15 residues. Points on this clonotype: Its antigen is currently unknown.

General study results and limits: Following DPC sensitization, TCRs present above 1 in 1000 frequency showed no change.

Individual cDNA molecules in this library carried unique molecular identifiers. TCRdb used MiXCR to reprocess the RACE reads, holding one entry per CDR3 protein. Of tens of thousands of distinct CDR3 sequences listed, approximately 9.9% are singletons. The chain couples TRBV7-2 to TRBJ2-2; perhaps D is TRBD1 or TRBD2 (6 bases each). This specimen was whole blood, taken in connection with sensitization to the hapten diphenylcyclopropenone (DPC). This TCR came from a middle-aged woman with alopecia areata. Some clones in this sample may be carry-over from other donors' samples. The CDR3 DNA follows: TGTGCCAGCAGACCCGCGGACAGCGGGACCGGGGAGCTGTTTTTT. This encodes CASRPADSGTGELFF.